This paragraph reports one T cell receptor beta chain. The specificity of this receptor is unknown. The record has no base qualities; no much larger clone is one base away. The CDR3 goes from the cysteine to the phenylalanine over 15 residues. Only the CDR3 part of the read is kept: 45 bases, read in frame from the first base. CDR1 and CDR2 are drawn from the germline V gene: ENHRY, SYGVKD. V is cut by 0 bases and J by 6 bases, and the space between the germline ends is 11 bases. This record belongs to a study of PD-1 blockade in classical Hodgkin lymphoma (dated by TCRdb to the early 2020s). Background for the entire study: Nivolumab dosing was 3 mg/kg intravenously every 2 weeks, continuing until either disease progression or unacceptable toxicity. The study used CyTOF and TCR beta sequencing to define a peripheral blood immune signature of response to PD-1 blockade in classical Hodgkin lymphoma. The full study reports these points: Baseline diversity similar to that of newly diagnosed patients was observed in trial patients achieving complete response, whereas significantly lower diversity was observed in partial responders and progressors. Patients starting nivolumab less than 1 year after ASCT had lower diversity and were excluded from later analyses to avoid confounding by immune reconstitution. The study was limited to a single clinical trial cohort, and causes of repertoire differences, possibly disease activity or prior therapy, remained undefined. A significant rise by C4D1 was seen in CD4+ but not CD8+ TCR diversity (p=0.0027 vs p=0.16), with the rise being most apparent in complete responders (p=0.02). Baseline TCR diversity was reported to be lower in newly diagnosed patients than in healthy donors, and even lower in relapsed/refractory patients.

Explained via the paper, the time point label denotes: cycle 4 day 1 (C4D1), after 6 weeks of nivolumab. Relapse after autologous stem cell transplantation had occurred in all trial patients, and cohorts A, B and C were distinguished by prior brentuximab vedotin exposure. A total of under 70 patients with relapsed/refractory classical Hodgkin lymphoma made up the trial cohort, and each patient's best overall response was complete response, partial response or progressive disease. Trial patients were treated with single-agent nivolumab in the multi-cohort phase II CheckMate 205 trial. An independent review committee assessed best overall response by applying the 2007 International Working Group response criteria. Trial PBMCs were collected just before the start of nivolumab (C1D1) and during therapy at cycle 2 day 1 and cycle 4 day 1. Peripheral blood was collected in 8 mL Vacutainer Cell Preparation Tubes, from which PBMCs were isolated by centrifugation and then cryopreserved.

The Qiagen DNeasy kit was used to extract genomic DNA from unsorted PBMCs and from the negatively selected CD4+ and CD8+ fractions. Amplification of TCR beta CDR3 regions was done by immunoSEQ multiplex PCR with primers that anneal to V and J segments. A synthetic immune receptor repertoire was used to minimize amplification bias, and any residual bias was removed computationally once sequencing was done. The study's own analysis went as follows. Custom Python scripts were used to quantify repertoire diversity as the Shannon entropy index. Unsorted, CD4+ and CD8+ repertoires were analyzed separately, except in combined analyses where CD4+ and CD8+ sequences were merged in silico. Clonal expansion was defined as a frequency increase of at least 2-fold after treatment compared with C1D1, and clones undetected at baseline were assigned a pseudocount of 0.5. Singleton clones were defined as clones with 0 or 1 copy at C1D1, and non-singleton clones were defined as clones with 2 or more copies. Clones expanded in unsorted samples were labelled as CD4+, CD8+ or unknown by matching protein sequences in sorted samples from the same patient. Diversity changes from C1D1 to C4D1 were tested in paired samples using Wilcoxon tests. Entries here come from immuneACCESS through TCRdb and include only in-frame sequences with V and J called. Some clones fail to appear in such tables; in the studies checked, an unresolved V gene covers under half of the shortfall, and the cause of the remainder is unknown. The DNA gave D and trimming, while V, J and clone size come from that table. The table for this sample lists roughly 56,000 clones; approximately 90% of them were counted only once. Together, the top ten hold 7% to 8.5% of the sample.

This specimen was peripheral blood mononuclear cells (PBMCs), taken before the fourth cycle of nivolumab. The chain is made from TRBV10-3 and TRBJ1-4; too little of a D gene remains to name it. The receptor's source is a human donor with classical Hodgkin lymphoma. The sequenced DNA: TGTGCCATCAGTGAGTCGTGGGCAGGAGATGAAAAACTGTTTTTT. This encodes CAISESWAGDEKLFF.